Listed here is a single TCR beta chain. Its target is unknown. Sequenced by immunoSEQ multiplex PCR; TCRdb stores in-frame clones only, minus some. The top ten hold about 4% of the sample, which has some 45,000 clones, around 89% seen once. V gave up 5 bases and J gave up 4 bases; unmatched junction bases: 8. Germline V gene data show CDR1 as MNHNY and CDR2 as SVGAGI (reference sequence). This CDR3 region has 16 residues. The data belong to a study of PD-L1 blockade in urothelial cancer. Study details: Every 3 weeks, patients received intravenous atezolizumab 1,200 mg, beginning 2014.

Overall study findings and caveats: Clonality of blood TCR below the median before treatment predicted better survival. Durable-benefit patients showed greater tumor-associated blood clone expansion at 3 weeks.

This sequence originates from a man of 80 years or more with urothelial cancer. The chain carries TRBV6-6 and TRBJ2-1; 10 positions match TRBD2. This sample comprised PBMCs, obtained around atezolizumab (anti-PD-L1) treatment. CDR3 DNA sequence: TGTGCCAGCAGTGCCGCTGCTAGCGGGAGTTACAATGAGCAGTTCTTC. This codes for CASSAAASGSYNEQFF.